This T cell receptor beta chain comes out of a study of read filtering for tumor transcriptome and immune sequencing (dated by TCRdb to the early 2020s). About the investigation overall: The cohort was composed of about 18 male and over 13 female patients, with a mean age of around 66 years and an age range of about 45 to 90. By revised international staging, roughly 8 patients were R-ISS I, 15 to 20 were R-ISS II and more than five were R-ISS III. Whole-transcriptome libraries were prepared with the TruSeq RNA Access Library Prep Kit after DNase treatment. Per sample, about 4 to 11 million TCR-region mapped reads were obtained with IR-seq, compared with only roughly 85 to 1,300 with RNA-seq. Using the same bone marrow samples, the study compared TCR repertoires obtained by targeted immune repertoire sequencing with those obtained by bulk whole-transcriptome sequencing. As a main aim, a read-filtering strategy for immune repertoire data was addressed, with the specific question being whether clonotypes supported by a single read should be removed.

This clonotype has more than one count but fewer than ten. Its antigen is currently not known. The record has no base qualities; no much larger clone is one base away. Relative to germline, V is 0 bases shorter and J is 2 bases shorter, with 8 bases between their ends. The germline V gene supplies CDR1 MNHEY and CDR2 SVGAGI. Spanning cysteine to phenylalanine, the CDR3 consists of 14 amino acids. The CDR3 DNA has 42 bases and is translated from base 1. The full study reports these points: Rather than purified T cells, the sorted CD138-negative fraction was a mixed bone marrow immune population. Single-read clonotypes made up roughly 80% of clonotypes but only approximately 4% of total reads in IR-seq, compared with approximately 75% of clonotypes and roughly 45% of reads in RNA-seq. Clonotypes were captured by IR-seq at much higher depth and more reliably than by RNA-seq, and smaller IR-seq throughput was sufficient for identification of most shared clonotypes. When single-read clonotypes were removed, the proportions of shared clonotypes in IR-seq and RNA-seq correlated more strongly.

Starting from around 400 ng RNA, TCR libraries were constructed with the Immunoverse kit using molecular barcoded adaptors that cover the alpha/delta and beta/gamma chains. The same RNA used for transcriptome sequencing was used for TCR library preparation. Sequencing of TCR libraries was carried out on an Illumina HiSeq 4000 with 2 x 150 cycles. The source study handled its data this way. Using MiXCR, which included quality filtering and error correction, TCR reads were aligned to human V, D, J and C references and then assembled into CDR3 clonotypes. The tcR package in R was used to analyze clonotype counts and gene usage diversity. For inspection of raw mapping reads, RNA-seq reads were mapped by STAR aligner version 2.5.3a onto GRCh37 of the human genome. To test the effect of sequencing depth on detected clonotypes, IR-seq fastq files were randomly downsampled using Seqtk 1.3. Using fastp at Q25 and MiXCR, TCRdb reprocessed the public reads and kept productive beta chains. Rows are unified per CDR3 protein, each entry keeping the most common DNA and genes. The V and J calls here are based on TCRdb, not the publication. The sample includes 20,000 to 30,000 distinct CDR3 sequences, with 20% observed a single time. The top ten hold about 17% of the sample.

Every patient had bone marrow sampled at the time of active disease. Isolation of bone marrow mononuclear cells was performed by Ficoll-Hypaque density gradient centrifugation. Myeloma plasma cells were removed and CD138-negative cells were collected by negative selection after labeling with CD138 magnetic microbeads on a MACS separator. Flow cytometry on an Attune NxT with CD138 antibodies was used to check the purity of the isolated cells. Total RNA was extracted using TRIzol reagent and was quantified on a NanoDrop spectrophotometer. Paired RNA-seq and IR-seq were performed on each patient's CD138-negative bone marrow sample.

This TCR was recovered from a donor at least 40 years old with multiple myeloma. Material for sequencing was a population of CD138-negative cells sorted from bone marrow. The cell subset or site label, read with the paper, signifies: bone marrow mononuclear cells depleted of CD138+ plasma/myeloma cells by negative magnetic selection. The chain is made from TRBV6-5 and TRBJ2-7; no D segment can be confidently identified. For the CDR3, the sequence is CASSYSEPPYEQYF. In nucleotide form, the sequence is TGTGCCAGCAGTTACTCGGAGCCGCCCTACGAGCAGTACTTC.